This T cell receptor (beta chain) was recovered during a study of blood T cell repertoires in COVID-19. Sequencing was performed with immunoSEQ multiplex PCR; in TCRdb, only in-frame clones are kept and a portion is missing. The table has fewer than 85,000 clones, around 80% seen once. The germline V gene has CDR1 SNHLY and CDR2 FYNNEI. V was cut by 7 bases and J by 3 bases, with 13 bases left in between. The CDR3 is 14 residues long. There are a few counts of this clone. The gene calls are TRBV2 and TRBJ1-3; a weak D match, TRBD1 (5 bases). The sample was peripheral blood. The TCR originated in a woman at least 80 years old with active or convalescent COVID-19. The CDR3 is CASNTLTDGNTIYF. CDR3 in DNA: TGTGCCAGCAACACCCTGACAGATGGAAACACCATATATTTT.